One sample yielded the 31 T cell receptor beta chains listed below, sequenced in a study of blood T cell repertoires in COVID-19. The repertoire was sequenced with immunoSEQ multiplex PCR; TCRdb's copy has only in-frame clones and lacks some. In the table there are roughly 330,000 clones, about 83% of which are singletons. Sequencing was carried out using peripheral blood. These receptors were collected from a woman aged 50 to 60 with acute or convalescent COVID-19.

The CDR3 is CASRRALGGQGSDTQYF. In DNA, the CDR3 is TGCGCCAGCAGAAGGGCACTCGGGGGACAGGGATCAGATACGCAGTATTTT. The gene calls are TRBV10-1 and TRBJ2-3, with TRBD1 matching 9 bases. CDR1 is WNHNN and CDR2 is SYGVQD in the germline V gene (reference sequence). The CDR3 runs 17 residues. The junction had 14 bases not matched to a gene; V was cut back by 6 bases and J by 4 bases.

This clone was picked up one time. The CDR3 protein is CATSDNDRAGDTQYF. The CDR3 bases are TGTGCCACCAGTGACAACGACAGGGCAGGAGATACGCAGTATTTT. The chain carries TRBV24-1 and TRBJ2-3; 7 bases line up with TRBD1. The CDR3 spans 15 residues. V was clipped by 4 bases and J by 5 bases; unmatched bases: 8. Germline V gene data show CDR1 as KGHDR and CDR2 as SFDVKD.

CDR3 in amino acids: CASGRGNEKLFF. Written as DNA, the CDR3 is TGTGCCAGCGGGCGGGGGAATGAAAAACTGTTTTTT. The chain links TRBV2 to TRBJ1-4, with TRBD1 as a possible D gene (5 bases). The CDR3 totals 12 residues. Deletions cut 8 bases from V and 5 bases from J, with 9 bases between. The germline V gene encodes CDR1 SNHLY and CDR2 FYNNEI.

This clone was detected only a few times. The chain couples TRBV19 to TRBJ1-1; 12 bases agree with TRBD1. The V gene end was trimmed by 5 bases and the J gene end by 0 bases; junction bases not matched to a gene: 10. This CDR3 spans 18 amino acids. In germline, CDR1 is LNHDA, CDR2 SQIVND (reference sequence). DNA for the CDR3: TGTGCCAGTAGTTCCTTACCGGGACAGGGGGCCCTGAACACTGAAGCTTTCTTT. This encodes CASSSLPGQGALNTEAFF.

V usage is TRBV3-1 (or the pseudogene TRBV3-2) and J usage is TRBJ2-5; weak D call: TRBD1 (6 bases). V shed 4 bases and J shed 4 bases, with 10 bases lying between them. This CDR3 spans 13 amino acids. Germline V CDR1 and CDR2: LGHDT, YNNKEL (reference sequence). In DNA, the CDR3 is TGTGCCAGCAGCCCACAGGGCACAGAGACCCAGTACTTC. Its translation is CASSPQGTETQYF.

This chain uses TRBV3-1 (or the pseudogene TRBV3-2) with TRBJ2-5, with TRBD2 matching 7 bases. The CDR3 length is 18 residues. Germline values: CDR1 LGHDT, CDR2 YNNKEL (reference sequence). Trimming took 1 base from V and 4 from J; bases not matched to a gene: 15. CDR3 DNA sequence: TGTGCCAGCAGCCAAGGGGGGAGCGGGGTTTTAAGTCGAGAGACCCAGTACTTC. This translates into CASSQGGSGVLSRETQYF.

J is TRBJ1-2 and V is TRBV2; 7 nucleotides match TRBD1. Trimming cost V 2 bases and J 5 bases; bases outside gene matches: 8. The CDR3 is 15 residues long. Germline V gene lookup returns CDR1 SNHLY and CDR2 FYNNEI. The CDR3 reads CASSESTGQRYGYTF. For the CDR3, the DNA is TGTGCCAGCAGTGAATCAACGGGACAGCGGTATGGCTACACCTTC.

The CDR3 spells CASSGSRTGGLAFF. DNA for the CDR3: TGTGCCAGTAGTGGGTCCCGGACAGGGGGCTTGGCTTTCTTT. This chain uses TRBV19 with TRBJ1-1; 11 nucleotides agree with TRBD1. V dropped 5 bases and J dropped 11; count of bases not matched to a gene: 10. This CDR3 contains 14 residues. Germline lookup yields CDR1 LNHDA and CDR2 SQIVND (reference sequence).

V usage is TRBV4-3 and J usage is TRBJ2-7, with D perhaps matching TRBD2 (6 bases). Trimming pared 0 bases from V and 5 bases from J, leaving 14 bases between. The germline V gene has CDR1 LGHNA and CDR2 YSLEER. The CDR3 has 15 residues. Written as DNA, the CDR3 is TGCGCCAGCAGCCAAGATGGGAGGCCACTTGACGAGCAGTACTTC. The encoded protein is CASSQDGRPLDEQYF.

The V call is TRBV6-5, the J call TRBJ2-7; 7 bases map to TRBD1. V lost 8 bases, J lost 1 base, and 8 bases stayed unmatched. The CDR3 has 14 amino acids. CDR1 and CDR2 (germline): MNHEY, SVGAGI. CDR3 coding DNA: TGTGCCAGCCGATTAGGGGGCACTTCCTACGAGCAGTACGTC. This sequence encodes CASRLGGTSYEQYV.

The gene calls are TRBV7-9 and TRBJ1-5; 12 nucleotides line up with TRBD1. CDR1 is SEHNR and CDR2 is FQNEAQ in the germline V gene (reference sequence). Trimming at V came to 5 bases and at J to 0 bases, leaving 8 bases not matched to a gene. The CDR3 runs 18 residues. CDR3 coding DNA: TGTGCCAGCAGCGCTTCTTGGGACAGGGGGCATAGCAATCAGCCCCAGCATTTT. It specifies CASSASWDRGHSNQPQHF.

The table lists this clone with a few counts. This chain connects TRBV7-8 to TRBJ1-6; a weak D match, TRBD1 (5 bases). CDR3 length: 17 residues. Trimming shortened V by 8 bases and J by 0 bases, and 17 bases separated the two germline ends. Germline V gene lookup returns CDR1 SGHVS and CDR2 FQNEAQ. The CDR3 DNA reads TGTGCCAGCGGGAAGGGGCGTCTTAGCTCCTATAATTCACCCCTCCACTTT. Its translation is CASGKGRLSSYNSPLHF.

The chain carries TRBV28 and TRBJ1-2; TRBD1 matches at 7 bases. From germline, CDR1 is MDHEN and CDR2 SYDVKM. There are 15 residues in the CDR3. The ends lost 3 bases at V and 1 base at J; junction bases unmatched: 5. CDR3 sequence (DNA): TGTGCCAGCAGTTTGTGGGACAGTCTTAACTATGGCTACACCTTC. It encodes CASSLWDSLNYGYTF.

This sequence joins TRBV5-1 and TRBJ2-3; D is unclear. The CDR3 runs 15 residues. Trimming took 0 bases from V and 2 from J, leaving 10 bases between them. Germline values: CDR1 SGHRS, CDR2 YFSETQ. CDR3 in DNA: TGCGCCAGCAGCTTGGCCGTAGCCTTCACAGATACGCAGTATTTT. It specifies CASSLAVAFTDTQYF. Combining the CDR3 with reference TRBV5-1 and TRBJ2-3 gives the whole variable domain KAGVTQTPRYLIKTRGQQVTLSCSPISGHRSVSWYQQTPGQGLQFLFEYFSETQRNKGNFPGRFSGRQFSNSRSEMNVSTLELGDSALYLCASSLAVAFTDTQYFGPGTRLTVL.

The chain carries TRBV19 and TRBJ1-2; possibly TRBD1 for D (6 bases). Looked up from germline, CDR1 is LNHDA and CDR2 is SQIVND (reference sequence). The CDR3 is 12 residues long. Trimming stripped 5 bases from V and 3 bases from J, with 7 bases between. The CDR3 DNA follows: TGTGCCAGTAGTTCAGGGGACTATGGCTACACCTTC. Its translation: CASSSGDYGYTF.

The chain recombines TRBV7-2 with TRBJ1-1, with D perhaps matching TRBD1 (6 bases). The CDR3 length is 15 residues. Trimming pared 5 bases from V and 4 bases from J, leaving 17 bases between. Germline V gene lookup returns CDR1 SGHTA and CDR2 FQGNSA. As DNA, the CDR3 is TGTGCCAGCAGCCCAGACTTACAGGGAATCACTGAAGCTTTCTTT. This translates into CASSPDLQGITEAFF.

The J gene is TRBJ1-5, the V gene TRBV20-1; D is possibly TRBD1 (5 bases). Germline loops: CDR1 DFQATT, CDR2 SNEGSKA (reference sequence). This CDR3 is built from 13 residues. The V gene lost 3 bases and the J gene lost 7 bases, with 13 bases spanning the gap. The CDR3 DNA reads TGCAGTGCTAGTTGGGGGGAACGACAGCCCCAGCATTTT. It is translated as CSASWGERQPQHF.

The chain links TRBV19 to TRBJ1-6; D gene unclear. Trimming removed 6 bases from V and 14 bases from J, with 14 bases in between. Germline V CDR1 and CDR2: LNHDA, SQIVND (reference sequence). The CDR3 totals 12 residues. The CDR3: CASSVLLEALHF. The CDR3 DNA sequence: TGTGCCAGTAGCGTTCTCCTTGAGGCCCTCCACTTT. Based on the CDR3 plus reference TRBV19 and TRBJ1-6, the full variable domain is DGGITQSPKYLFRKEGQNVTLSCEQNLNHDAMYWYRQDPGQGLRLIYYSQIVNDFQKGDIAEGYSVSREKKESFPLTVTSAQKNPTAFYLCASSVLLEALHFGNGTRLTVT.

The table lists this clone with a few counts. The chain recombines TRBV3-1 (or the pseudogene TRBV3-2) with TRBJ2-7, with a possible D match to TRBD2 (6 bases). V lost 6 bases and J 2 bases, leaving 14 bases between the germline ends. Germline values: CDR1 LGHDT, CDR2 YNNKEL (reference sequence). This CDR3 is built from 14 residues. The CDR3 DNA reads TGTGCCAGCAGTCCCGGGGCGGGGCCCTACGAGCAGTACTTC. Translation gives CASSPGAGPYEQYF.

The chain has TRBV2 and TRBJ1-2; unclear D gene. From germline, CDR1 is SNHLY and CDR2 FYNNEI. The CDR3 sequence is 11 residues long. Trimming left V 3 bases short and J 7 bases short, with 6 bases between. For the CDR3, the DNA is TGTGCCAGCAGTGACCTCTTTGGCTACACCTTC. It encodes CASSDLFGYTF. Combining the CDR3 with reference TRBV2 and TRBJ1-2 gives the whole variable domain EPEVTQTPSHQVTQMGQEVILRCVPISNHLYFYWYRQILGQKVEFLVSFYNNEISEKSEIFDDQFSVERPDGSNFTLKIRSTKLEDSAMYFCASSDLFGYTFGSGTRLTVV.

The chain carries TRBV25-1 and TRBJ1-3, with a weak D call TRBD1 (6 bases). Trimming pared 3 bases from V and 4 bases from J, leaving 10 bases between. The CDR3 sequence is 14 residues long. Germline V gene data show CDR1 as MGHDK and CDR2 as SYGVNS. The DNA for the CDR3 is TGTGCCAGCAGTGACCTCGACAGGGGAAACACCATATATTTT. Translation gives CASSDLDRGNTIYF.

The rearrangement links TRBV5-4 to TRBJ2-5, with 7 bases identical to TRBD1. The junction had 3 bases not matched to a gene; V was cut back by 4 bases and J by 3 bases. CDR3 length equals 13 residues. The V gene's germline CDR1 is SGHNT and CDR2 YYREEE (reference sequence). CDR3 residues: CASSRQGEETQYF. The CDR3 nucleotides read TGTGCCAGCAGCCGACAGGGTGAAGAGACCCAGTACTTC. Based on the CDR3 plus reference TRBV5-4 and TRBJ2-5, the full variable domain is ETGVTQSPTHLIKTRGQQVTLRCSSQSGHNTVSWYQQALGQGPQFIFQYYREEENGRGNFPPRFSGLQFPNYSSELNVNALELDDSALYLCASSRQGEETQYFGPGTRLLVL.

The chain recombines TRBV19 with TRBJ1-4; 9 nucleotides line up with TRBD1. V dropped 7 bases and J dropped 5; count of bases not matched to a gene: 8. The CDR3 length is 15 residues. The germline CDR1 and CDR2 sequences are LNHDA and SQIVND (reference sequence). DNA of the CDR3: TGTGCCAGTAAAGGAGGCGGGACAGGGAATGAAAAACTGTTTTTT. It codes for CASKGGGTGNEKLFF.

This sequence joins TRBV6-6 and TRBJ1-5; possibly TRBD1 for D (5 bases). The CDR3 is made up of 16 amino acids. Germline V gene lookup returns CDR1 MNHNY and CDR2 SVGAGI (reference sequence). The V end was cut by 7 bases, the J end by 0 bases, with 16 bases between. The CDR3 DNA is TGTGCCAGCACCCCGAGCACAGGTTATAGCAATCAGCCCCAGCATTTT. Amino acid sequence: CASTPSTGYSNQPQHF.

The chain joins TRBV5-5 to TRBJ2-1, with D uncertain. Germline loops: CDR1 SGHKS, CDR2 YYEKEE (reference sequence). V dropped 1 base and J dropped 6 bases, with 20 bases sitting between them. The CDR3 is 17 residues long. CDR3 protein: CASSLITLITKGNEQFF. As DNA, the CDR3 is TGTGCCAGCAGCTTGATAACCCTTATCACTAAAGGCAATGAGCAGTTCTTC.

In its sample, this clone was seen once. The chain links TRBV5-1 to TRBJ1-1; no reliable D call. Germline V gene sequence: CDR1 SGHRS, CDR2 YFSETQ. The CDR3 extends over 15 amino acids. With 0 bases removed from V and 5 bases from J, the gap between germline ends came to 14 bases. CDR3 in amino acids: CASSLVGTGETEAFF. CDR3 bases: TGCGCCAGCAGCTTGGTCGGCACGGGAGAAACTGAAGCTTTCTTT.

This chain links TRBV24-1 with TRBJ1-4, with D possibly being TRBD1 (5 bases). Between the trimmed V and J ends, which lost 4 bases and 7 bases, there was a span of 12 bases. Germline V lookup: CDR1 KGHDR, CDR2 SFDVKD. This CDR3 is built from 14 residues. The CDR3 nucleotides are TGTGCCACCAGTGACGGGGGGTCAGGTGAAAAACTGTTTTTT. Translating it yields CATSDGGSGEKLFF.

This clone was detected once. The chain recombines TRBV3-1 (or the pseudogene TRBV3-2) with TRBJ1-6; TRBD1 might be the D (6 bases). The CDR3 runs 16 residues. Trimming removed 0 bases at V and 7 bases at J, with 13 bases between. Germline V lookup: CDR1 LGHDT, CDR2 YNNKEL (reference sequence). The CDR3 protein is CASSQDQTGTNSPLHF. The CDR3 nucleotides read TGTGCCAGCAGCCAAGATCAAACAGGGACAAATTCACCCCTCCACTTT.

V is TRBV5-1 and J is TRBJ2-5; TRBD1 might be the D (6 bases). Germline CDR1 is SGHRS and CDR2 is YFSETQ. This CDR3 has 15 amino acids. V was cut by 2 bases and J by 5 bases, with 16 bases left in between. CDR3 sequence reads: CASSLQGGPEETQYF. The CDR3 nucleotides read TGCGCCAGCAGCTTACAGGGTGGGCCAGAGGAGACCCAGTACTTC.

The chain has TRBV7-2 and TRBJ2-5; TRBD1 matches 8 bases. V gave up 5 bases and J gave up 5 bases; unmatched junction bases: 10. The V gene's germline CDR1 is SGHTA and CDR2 FQGNSA. This CDR3 contains 15 residues. The CDR3 spells CASSPWDRPRETQYF. For the CDR3, the DNA is TGTGCCAGCAGCCCCTGGGACAGGCCTAGGGAGACCCAGTACTTC.

The chain couples TRBV5-1 to TRBJ2-1; 9 nucleotides line up with TRBD1. V shed 4 bases, J shed 4 bases, and the junction held 6 bases outside the gene matches. The CDR3 sequence is 15 residues long. The V gene's germline CDR1 is SGHRS and CDR2 YFSETQ. The DNA of the CDR3 is TGCGCCAGCAGCATTGGGGACAGGGCTTACAATGAGCAGTTCTTC. This sequence encodes CASSIGDRAYNEQFF.